A single T cell receptor beta chain is shown here with its context. What it binds is unknown. The data were taken from a study of T cells in Graves' hyperthyroidism and ophthalmopathy. Thyroid ultrasound and orbital computed tomography, with clinical symptoms and serum thyroxine and TRAb, informed diagnoses. From germline, CDR1 is SGHTA and CDR2 FQGNSA. V lost 5 bases to trimming and J lost 1 base, with 15 bases between them. CDR3 length: 15 amino acids. TCR beta CDR3 regions were amplified from RNA. The HTBI primer set was used in a first-round RT-PCR of the TCR CDR3. MiXCR, run by TCRdb on the multiplex PCR reads, gives a single entry per CDR3 protein. The data contain approximately 560,000 distinct CDR3 sequences, 35% to 55% of them singletons. Regarding the study as a whole: Patients with ophthalmopathy were separated from those with stable hyperthyroidism by a 13 V-J model.

This chain joins TRBV7-2 and TRBJ2-7; a possible D gene is TRBD1 (6 bases). The source material was peripheral blood or thyroid tissue (not recorded which). This clonotype originated in a woman between 18 and 30 years old with Graves' hyperthyroidism. CDR3: CASSPGAGASYEQYF. CDR3 DNA: TGTGCCAGCAGCCCAGGGGCAGGGGCTTCCTACGAGCAGTACTTC.